The entry below gives a single TCR beta chain sequence along with its context. The target antigen is unknown. The entry originates in a study of post-analysis software for immune sequencing data. Study-wide background: As for disease course, relapsing-remitting, secondary progressive and progressive-relapsing multiple sclerosis were all included. Overall study findings and caveats: The F measure placed samples prepared in the same batch into strongly shared clusters. The five TRBV segments detected at higher frequency in patients than in controls included TRBV5-6, TRBV5-1 and TRBV20-1. Multiple sclerosis was associated with a significant reduction in normalized Chao1 diversity relative to controls.

The CDR3 is 13 amino acids. The V end lost 5 bases, the J end lost 7 bases, and 15 bases lay between the germline ends. cDNA libraries for TCR beta contained unique molecular identifiers. Some 500,000 cDNA molecules were recovered from an input of 1 to 10 million T cells. MiXCR, run by TCRdb on the PCR reads, gives a single entry per CDR3 protein. The table has approximately 770,000 distinct CDR3 sequences, around 42% seen once. This sequence joins TRBV12-3 or TRBV12-4 and TRBJ2-7; unclear D gene. This clonotype was obtained from a girl aged 5-17 years with multiple sclerosis. Sequenced material: blood. The CDR3 DNA reads as TGTGCCAGCAGTCCAACGGGCCTTTGGGAGCAGTACTTC. Its protein product is CASSPTGLWEQYF.